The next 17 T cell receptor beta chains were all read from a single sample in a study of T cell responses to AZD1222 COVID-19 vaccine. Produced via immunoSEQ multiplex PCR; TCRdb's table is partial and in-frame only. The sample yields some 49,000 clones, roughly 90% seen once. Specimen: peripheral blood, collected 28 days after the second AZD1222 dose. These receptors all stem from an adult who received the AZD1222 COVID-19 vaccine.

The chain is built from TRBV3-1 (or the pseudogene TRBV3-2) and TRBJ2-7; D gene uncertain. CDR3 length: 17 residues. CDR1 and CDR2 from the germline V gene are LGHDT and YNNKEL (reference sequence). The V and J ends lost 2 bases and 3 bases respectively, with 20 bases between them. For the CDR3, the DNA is TGTGCCAGCAGCCAACGTAGAGGCGGATTCAGATTCTACGAGCAGTACTTC. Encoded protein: CASSQRRGGFRFYEQYF.

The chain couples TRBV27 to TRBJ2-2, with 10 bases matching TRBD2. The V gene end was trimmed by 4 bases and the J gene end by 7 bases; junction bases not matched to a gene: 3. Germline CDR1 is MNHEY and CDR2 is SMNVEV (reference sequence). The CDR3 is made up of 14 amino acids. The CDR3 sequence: CASSSLAGVGELFF. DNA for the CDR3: TGTGCCAGCAGTTCCCTAGCGGGGGTCGGGGAGCTGTTTTTT.

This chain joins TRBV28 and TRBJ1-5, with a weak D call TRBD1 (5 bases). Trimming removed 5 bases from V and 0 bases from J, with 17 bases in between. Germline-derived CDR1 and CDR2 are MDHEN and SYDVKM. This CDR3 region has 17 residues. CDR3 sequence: CASSLGWGRNSNQPQHF. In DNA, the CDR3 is TGTGCCAGCAGTCTGGGGTGGGGCAGAAATAGCAATCAGCCCCAGCATTTT.

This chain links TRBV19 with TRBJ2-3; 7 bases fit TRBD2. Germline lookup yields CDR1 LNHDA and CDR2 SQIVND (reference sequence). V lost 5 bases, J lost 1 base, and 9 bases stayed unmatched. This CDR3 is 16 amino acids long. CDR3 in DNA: TGTGCCAGTAGTGCCAGCGCTAGCGGCCGCACAGATACGCAGTATTTT. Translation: CASSASASGRTDTQYF.

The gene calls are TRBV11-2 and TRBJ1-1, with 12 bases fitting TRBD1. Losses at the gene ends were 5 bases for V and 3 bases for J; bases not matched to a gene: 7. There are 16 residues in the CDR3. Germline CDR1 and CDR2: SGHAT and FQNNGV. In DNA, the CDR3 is TGTGCCAGCAGCCCCGGGACAGGGGGCGGGGACACTGAAGCTTTCTTT. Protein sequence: CASSPGTGGGDTEAFF.

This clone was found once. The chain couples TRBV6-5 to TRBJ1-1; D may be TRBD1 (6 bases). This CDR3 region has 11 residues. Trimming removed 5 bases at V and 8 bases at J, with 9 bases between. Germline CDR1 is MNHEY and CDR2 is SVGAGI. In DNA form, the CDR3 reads TGTGCCAGCAGTAGAACAGGGGAAGCTTTCTTT. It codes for CASSRTGEAFF.

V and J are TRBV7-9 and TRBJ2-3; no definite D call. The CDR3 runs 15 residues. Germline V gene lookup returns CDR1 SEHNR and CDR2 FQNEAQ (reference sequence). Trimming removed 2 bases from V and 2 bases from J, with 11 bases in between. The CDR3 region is CASSLLASNTDTQYF. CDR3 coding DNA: TGTGCCAGCAGCTTACTTGCAAGCAACACAGATACGCAGTATTTT.

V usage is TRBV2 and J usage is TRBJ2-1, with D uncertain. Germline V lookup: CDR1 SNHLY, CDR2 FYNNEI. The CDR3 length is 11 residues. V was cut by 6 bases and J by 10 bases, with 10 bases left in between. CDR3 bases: TGTGCCAGCAGGAAACTGGGAGAGCAGTTCTTC. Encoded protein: CASRKLGEQFF.

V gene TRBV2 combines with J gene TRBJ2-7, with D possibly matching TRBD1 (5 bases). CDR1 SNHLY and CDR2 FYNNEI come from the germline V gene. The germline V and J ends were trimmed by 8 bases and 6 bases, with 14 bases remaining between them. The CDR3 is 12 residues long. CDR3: CASDEDSSEQYF. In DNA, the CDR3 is TGTGCCAGCGACGAAGACAGTTCCGAGCAGTACTTC.

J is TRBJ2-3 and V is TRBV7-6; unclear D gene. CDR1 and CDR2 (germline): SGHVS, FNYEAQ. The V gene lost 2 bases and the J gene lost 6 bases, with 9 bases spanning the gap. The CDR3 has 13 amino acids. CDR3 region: CASSLWLGDTQYF. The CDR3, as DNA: TGTGCCAGCAGCTTATGGCTGGGGGATACGCAGTATTTT.

DNA for the CDR3: TGCGCCAGCAGCCTAGGACAGGGGGTGAACACCGGGGAGCTGTTTTTT. Translating gives CASSLGQGVNTGELFF. The rearrangement uses TRBV4-1 and TRBJ2-2, with 10 bases that match TRBD1. Germline V gene sequence: CDR1 MGHRA, CDR2 YSYEKL. There are 16 residues in the CDR3. The V and J ends lost 4 bases and 1 base, in that order; junction bases with no gene match: 3.

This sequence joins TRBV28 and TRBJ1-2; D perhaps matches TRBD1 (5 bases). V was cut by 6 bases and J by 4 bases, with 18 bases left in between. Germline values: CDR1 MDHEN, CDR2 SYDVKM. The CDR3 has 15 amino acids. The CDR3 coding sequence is TGTGCCAGCAGCCAGGGAGGGGCGCTTAGCTATGGCTACACCTTC. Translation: CASSQGGALSYGYTF.

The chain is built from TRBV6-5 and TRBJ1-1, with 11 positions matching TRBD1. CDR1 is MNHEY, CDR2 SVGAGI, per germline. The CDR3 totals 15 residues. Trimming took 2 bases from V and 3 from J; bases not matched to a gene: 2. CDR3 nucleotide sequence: TGTGCCAGCAGTTACATGGGACAGGGGGACACTGAAGCTTTCTTT. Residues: CASSYMGQGDTEAFF.

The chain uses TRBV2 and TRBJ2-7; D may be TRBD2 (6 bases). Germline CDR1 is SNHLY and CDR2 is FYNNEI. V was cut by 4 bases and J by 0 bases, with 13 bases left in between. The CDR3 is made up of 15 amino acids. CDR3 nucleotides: TGTGCCAGCAGTGTTATTGAGCGGGCCTCCTACGAGCAGTACTTC. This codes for CASSVIERASYEQYF.

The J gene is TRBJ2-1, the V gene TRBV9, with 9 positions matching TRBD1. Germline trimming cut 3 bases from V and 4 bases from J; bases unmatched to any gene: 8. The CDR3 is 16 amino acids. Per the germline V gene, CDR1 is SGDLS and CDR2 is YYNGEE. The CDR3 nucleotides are TGTGCCAGCAGCGCCTCCGGGACAGGGACATACAATGAGCAGTTCTTC. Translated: CASSASGTGTYNEQFF.

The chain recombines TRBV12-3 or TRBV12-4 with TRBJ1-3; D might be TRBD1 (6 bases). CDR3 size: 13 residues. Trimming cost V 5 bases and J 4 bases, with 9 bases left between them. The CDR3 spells CASSPGQGNTIYF. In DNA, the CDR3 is TGTGCCAGCAGTCCAGGACAGGGAAACACCATATATTTT.

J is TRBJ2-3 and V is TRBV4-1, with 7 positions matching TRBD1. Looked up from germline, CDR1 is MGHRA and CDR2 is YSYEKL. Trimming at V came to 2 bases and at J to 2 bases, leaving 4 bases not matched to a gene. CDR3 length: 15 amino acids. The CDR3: CASSQKDRNTDTQYF. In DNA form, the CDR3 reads TGCGCCAGCAGCCAAAAGGACAGGAACACAGATACGCAGTATTTT.